These 17 T cell receptor beta chains originate from one sample sequenced in a study of T cells in Graves' hyperthyroidism and ophthalmopathy. From RNA transcripts, TCR beta CDR3 regions were amplified. A first-round RT-PCR of the TCR CDR3 used the HTBI primer set. In TCRdb, the multiplex PCR reads were re-called with MiXCR into one record per CDR3 protein. The data hold hundreds of thousands of distinct CDR3 sequences, with roughly a sixth observed a single time. Input material: blood. The receptors were gathered from a woman aged 18-30 years with Graves' ophthalmopathy.

This clonotype was seen more than once but under ten times. The chain joins TRBV18 to TRBJ2-1, with D perhaps matching TRBD2 (6 bases). V dropped 7 bases and J dropped 0 bases, with 22 bases sitting between them. The CDR3 covers 18 residues. Germline V gene data show CDR1 as KGHSH and CDR2 as LQKENI. CDR3: CASFPKVASESSYNEQFF. In nucleotides, the CDR3 is TGTGCCAGCTTTCCGAAAGTGGCTAGCGAGAGCTCCTACAATGAGCAGTTCTTC.

This clonotype was seen ten or more times. The V and J genes are TRBV27 and TRBJ2-3, with TRBD2 identical over 13 bases. Germline V CDR1 and CDR2: MNHEY, SMNVEV (reference sequence). The CDR3 spans 17 residues. Unmatched junction bases numbered 6, after V lost 5 bases and J lost 1 base. The CDR3, as DNA: TGTGCCAGCAGTAGACTAGCGGGGGGCCTTCGCACAGATACGCAGTATTTT. Amino acid sequence: CASSRLAGGLRTDTQYF.

This chain joins TRBV20-1 and TRBJ1-3, with a weak D call TRBD1 (5 bases). CDR3 size: 16 residues. Germline loops: CDR1 DFQATT, CDR2 SNEGSKA (reference sequence). V lost 2 bases and J lost 2, with 16 bases in between. The CDR3 protein is CSARSGGEAPGNTIYF. The CDR3 nucleotides are TGCAGTGCTAGATCTGGAGGGGAAGCCCCTGGAAACACCATATATTTT.

V gene TRBV7-9 combines with J gene TRBJ2-1; 9 bases align to TRBD2. The J segment lost 0 bases and the V segment lost 2 bases, leaving 5 bases of the junction unmatched. The CDR3 is made up of 17 amino acids. Germline CDR1 reads SEHNR; CDR2 reads FQNEAQ (reference sequence). The CDR3 loop is CASSLPSGRSSYNEQFF. CDR3 nucleotide sequence: TGTGCCAGCAGCTTACCCAGCGGGAGGAGCTCCTACAATGAGCAGTTCTTC. The full variable domain, its missing parts supplied by reference TRBV7-9 and TRBJ2-1, is DTGVSQNPRHKITKRGQNVTFRCDPISEHNRLYWYRQTLGQGPEFLTYFQNEAQLEKSRLLSDRFSAERPKGSFSTLEIQRTEQGDSAMYLCASSLPSGRSSYNEQFFGPGTRLTVL.

Points on this clonotype: A much more abundant neighbour one base away suggests this may be a read error. The conserved phenylalanine or tryptophan is not found at the CDR3 terminus, so this likely reflects a read error. J is TRBJ1-5 and V is TRBV27; 8 bases match TRBD1. This CDR3 contains 14 residues. V shed 6 bases and J 4 bases; nucleotides not matched to a gene: 5. Germline loops: CDR1 MNHEY, CDR2 SMNVEV (reference sequence). Here the CDR3 DNA reads TGTGCCAGCAGGCAGGGACAGGTTAATCAGCCCCAGCATCTT. Residues: CASRQGQVNQPQHL.

This clonotype was found a few times. The rearrangement joins TRBV25-1 to TRBJ2-7, with 10 bases identical to TRBD2. V shed 8 bases, J shed 0 bases, and the junction held 4 bases outside the gene matches. Germline CDR1 is MGHDK and CDR2 is SYGVNS. CDR3 length: 14 amino acids. CDR3 protein: CASSGTSVSYEQYF. The CDR3 DNA sequence: TGTGCCAGCTCCGGGACTAGCGTCTCCTACGAGCAGTACTTC.

This clonotype was detected many times. This rearrangement joins TRBV5-1 to TRBJ2-1; perhaps TRBD2 as D (6 bases). Germline assignment: CDR1 SGHRS and CDR2 YFSETQ. V lost 0 bases and J lost 0, with 10 bases in between. CDR3 length: 16 residues. In DNA form, the CDR3 reads TGCGCCAGCAGCTTGGGTTCGGGACTCTCCTACAATGAGCAGTTCTTC. Amino acid sequence: CASSLGSGLSYNEQFF.

This clonotype was detected ten times or more. The J gene is TRBJ2-7, the V gene TRBV7-2; 10 bases line up with TRBD1. After removal of 3 bases from V and 2 bases from J, the junction contained 1 base not matched to a gene. Germline V gives CDR1 SGHTA, CDR2 FQGNSA. The CDR3 is 14 residues long. The CDR3 reads CASSLGQGTYEQYF. As DNA, the CDR3 is TGTGCCAGCAGCTTGGGACAGGGGACCTACGAGCAGTACTTC.

This clonotype has ten or more counts. V gene TRBV2 combines with J gene TRBJ2-3, with D possibly matching TRBD2 (6 bases). V was cut by 7 bases and J by 4 bases, with 18 bases left in between. The CDR3 sequence is 15 residues long. Germline V gene sequence: CDR1 SNHLY, CDR2 FYNNEI. In DNA form, the CDR3 reads TGTGCCAGCAAGAGGAAGACCAGGGACTCAGATACGCAGTATTTT. Translation gives CASKRKTRDSDTQYF.

This clonotype was recorded at least ten times. This sequence joins TRBV7-2 and TRBJ1-1; perhaps TRBD1 as D (5 bases). From germline, CDR1 is SGHTA and CDR2 FQGNSA. This CDR3 is 15 amino acids long. Trimming left V 5 bases short and J 2 bases short, with 15 bases between. The CDR3 sequence: CASSRRRGINTEAFF. The CDR3 coding sequence is TGTGCCAGCAGCAGACGGCGGGGGATAAACACTGAAGCTTTCTTT.

As concerns this clonotype: A much bigger clone sits one base away, suggesting this may be a read error. CDR3 region: CASSPNRGMNTGGLFF. CDR3 nucleotides: TGTGCCAGCAGTCCGAACAGGGGAATGAACACCGGGGGGCTGTTTTTT. The rearrangement joins TRBV6-1 to TRBJ2-2, with TRBD1 as a possible D gene (7 bases). The germline CDR1 and CDR2 sequences are MNHNS and SASEGT. CDR3 length equals 16 residues.

With regard to this clonotype: A much larger clone is a single base away; this may be a read error. The chain couples TRBV7-6 to TRBJ2-1; D not certain. Trimming shortened V by 4 bases and J by 7 bases, and 11 bases separated the two germline ends. In germline, CDR1 is SGHVS, CDR2 FNYEAQ. CDR3 length equals 13 residues. This CDR3 reads CASSSKELNEQFF. In DNA form, the CDR3 reads TGTGCCAGCAGCTCCAAGGAATTGAATGAGCAGTTCTTC.

CDR3 in amino acids: CASSSAGELFF. The CDR3, as DNA: TGTGCCAGCAGTTCGGCCGGGGAGCTGTTTTTT. The chain is built from TRBV12-3 or TRBV12-4 and TRBJ2-2; no clear D. The CDR3 loop spans 11 amino acids. The V and J ends lost 4 bases and 6 bases respectively, with 3 bases between them.

The chain joins TRBV2 to TRBJ1-5; D is perhaps TRBD1 (5 bases). The CDR3 spans 15 residues. Trimming cost V 4 bases and J 3 bases, with 13 bases left between them. Germline V gene data show CDR1 as SNHLY and CDR2 as FYNNEI. CDR3 protein: CASSGRGWVNQPQHF. The CDR3 DNA reads TGTGCCAGCAGTGGTAGGGGCTGGGTCAATCAGCCCCAGCATTTT.

This clonotype occurred a few times. J is TRBJ2-7 and V is TRBV6-2 or TRBV6-3, with D possibly matching TRBD2 (5 bases). Germline loops: CDR1 MNHEY, CDR2 SVGEGT. V was shortened by 8 bases and J by 12 bases, with 17 bases between the two germline ends. The CDR3 has 11 residues. The CDR3 DNA follows: TGTGCCAGCGTCTGGGAGAAGCGGCCGTACTTC. Encoded protein: CASVWEKRPYF.

This clonotype has a single count. This chain connects TRBV12-3 or TRBV12-4 to TRBJ2-7, with TRBD1 identical over 8 bases. V was pared by 6 bases and J by 5 bases, with 9 bases of the junction left unmatched. The CDR3 is 14 amino acids. The CDR3 protein is CASRDRVGTDEQYF. DNA of the CDR3: TGTGCCAGCAGGGACAGGGTGGGGACTGACGAGCAGTACTTC.

Of note for this clonotype: Possible read error: a much larger clone is one base away. Likely a read error: the CDR3 ends without its conserved phenylalanine or tryptophan. V is TRBV27 and J is TRBJ1-1; D gene uncertain. Per the germline V gene, CDR1 is MNHEY and CDR2 is SMNVEV (reference sequence). The CDR3 loop spans 14 amino acids. V dropped 7 bases and J dropped 1 base, with 13 bases sitting between them. This CDR3 reads CASILMGSNTEAFL. CDR3 bases: TGTGCCAGCATTCTCATGGGCTCGAACACTGAAGCTTTCCTT.